The rows below give T cell receptor beta chains drawn from one sample of a study of molecular identifiers for immune sequencing clone quantification. TCRdb passed the PCR reads through MiXCR, listing each CDR3 protein once. The sample contains approximately 680,000 distinct CDR3 sequences, 25% of which appear only once. What was sequenced was naive CD8+ T cells from blood, with Jurkat cell RNA spiked in. Receptor source: a human donor in good health. Some libraries in this study had Jurkat cell RNA spiked in. Each CDR3 is given with its conserved first and last residue. The D gene is left open where the match is weak. Clone size, where shown, is once, few, many, or a class for clones that have expanded.

J | V | size | D | CDR3 | DNA
TRBJ2-7 | TRBV4-2 | many | TRBD2 | CASSQGTSGMILYEQYF | TGTGCCAGCAGCCAAGGGACTAGCGGGATGATATTGTACGAGCAGTACTTC
TRBJ2-3 | TRBV20-1 | many | NA | CSAKQGLQSTDTQYF | TGCAGTGCTAAACAGGGACTGCAAAGCACAGATACGCAGTATTTT
TRBJ1-2 | TRBV12-3/TRBV12-4 | few | NA | CASRQGVNYGYTF | TGTGCCAGCAGACAGGGCGTAAACTATGGCTACACCTTC
TRBJ2-7 | TRBV12-1 | NA | NA | CAGSNHRDGPYEQYF | TGTGCCGGCAGCAATCACCGGGACGGCCCCTACGAGCAGTACTTC
TRBJ2-3 | TRBV27 | NA | TRBD2 | CASSYLGLAVTDTQYF | TGTGCCAGCAGTTATCTGGGACTAGCTGTCACAGATACGCAGTATTTT
TRBJ2-3 | TRBV27 | many | NA | CASRDGELGTDTQYF | TGTGCCAGCAGGGACGGGGAGTTGGGCACAGATACGCAGTATTTT
TRBJ1-4 | TRBV12-3/TRBV12-4 | NA | TRBD1 | CASSPRTGGLTNEKLFF | TGTGCCAGCAGTCCGCGGACAGGGGGCCTCACTAATGAAAAACTGTTTTTT
TRBJ2-7 | TRBV19 | NA | NA | CASSFFRDTFYEQYF | TGTGCCAGTAGTTTTTTCCGGGACACCTTCTACGAGCAGTACTTC
TRBJ2-1 | TRBV20-1 | few | TRBD2 | CSPARGVLNVYNEQFF | TGCAGTCCGGCCCGGGGGGTACTAAACGTCTACAATGAGCAGTTCTTC
TRBJ2-7 | TRBV5-1 | many | NA | CASSLALGDSYEQYF | TGCGCCAGCAGCTTGGCCCTTGGTGACTCCTACGAGCAGTACTTC
TRBJ2-2 | TRBV4-3 | NA | NA | CASSQEYNTGELFF | TGCGCCAGCAGCCAAGAATACAACACCGGGGAGCTGTTTTTT
TRBJ2-1 | TRBV19 | NA | TRBD1 | CASKGQGAVEQFF | TGTGCCAGTAAAGGGCAGGGGGCGGTTGAGCAGTTCTTC
TRBJ1-2 | TRBV10-3 | many | NA | CAITTPEGFSYGYTF | TGTGCCATCACCACTCCCGAGGGGTTTAGCTATGGCTACACCTTC
TRBJ1-1 | TRBV13 | NA | NA | CASSLGGSGLDTEASF | TGTGCCAGCAGCTTAGGCGGGTCGGGTTTGGACACTGAAGCTTCCTTT
TRBJ1-1 | TRBV6-5 | few | TRBD1 | CASRGTAYTEAFF | TGTGCCAGCAGAGGGACAGCATACACTGAAGCTTTCTTT
TRBJ2-5 | TRBV29-1 | many | NA | CSVDVGLAAETQYF | TGCAGCGTTGATGTCGGTTTAGCGGCAGAGACCCAGTACTTC
TRBJ2-7 | TRBV7-9 | NA | TRBD1 | CASSLDLNRGYEQYF | TGTGCCAGCAGCTTAGATTTGAACAGGGGCTACGAGCAGTACTTC
TRBJ2-7 | TRBV5-1 | many | NA | CASSIWDGLVDEQYF | TGCGCCAGCAGTATCTGGGATGGGCTAGTCGACGAGCAGTACTTC
TRBJ2-3 | TRBV2 | many | NA | CASSETPLSTQYF | TGTGCCAGCAGTGAAACACCCCTGAGTACGCAGTATTTT
TRBJ2-2 | TRBV12-3/TRBV12-4 | many | TRBD1 | CASWGQLTTAGELFF | TGTGCCAGCTGGGGACAGTTGACGACGGCCGGGGAGCTGTTTTTT
TRBJ2-7 | TRBV11-2 | once | TRBD2 | CASSFFPLGLAGDEQYF | TGTGCCAGCAGCTTTTTCCCATTAGGACTAGCGGGAGACGAGCAGTACTTC
TRBJ1-2 | TRBV5-6 | NA | TRBD1 | CASSFTGGYWYGYTF | TGTGCCAGCAGCTTCACAGGGGGCTATTGGTATGGCTACACCTTC
TRBJ2-1 | TRBV6-2/TRBV6-3 | few | NA | CASTTGGTPNEQFF | TGTGCCAGCACCACCGGGGGCACACCAAATGAGCAGTTCTTC
TRBJ2-7 | TRBV2 | few | TRBD2 | CASSVLAGGPGEQYF | TGTGCCAGCAGTGTCCTAGCGGGAGGTCCGGGGGAGCAGTACTTC
TRBJ2-5 | TRBV7-9 | many | TRBD1 | CASSPGQGIVETQYF | TGTGCCAGCAGCCCCGGACAGGGGATTGTAGAGACCCAGTACTTC
TRBJ2-2 | TRBV6-5 | once | NA | CANSFITGELFF | TGTGCCAACAGTTTCATCACCGGGGAGCTGTTTTTT
TRBJ2-7 | TRBV30 | many | NA | CAWGNYEQYF | TGTGCCTGGGGCAACTACGAGCAGTACTTC
TRBJ2-3 | TRBV19 | NA | NA | CASSISRTNTDTQYF | TGTGCCAGTAGTATTTCCAGGACTAACACAGATACGCAGTATTTT
TRBJ2-3 | TRBV5-1 | NA | NA | CASSLGGGGGSIDTQYF | TGCGCCAGCAGCTTGGGCGGCGGTGGGGGAAGCATAGATACGCAGTATTTT
TRBJ2-7 | TRBV28 | NA | NA | CASSFSRGDDEQYF | TGTGCCAGCAGTTTCAGCAGAGGGGACGACGAGCAGTACTTC
TRBJ2-3 | TRBV6-5 | many | NA | CASSYGGLGADTQYF | TGTGCCAGCAGTTATGGGGGGTTAGGGGCGGATACGCAGTATTTT
TRBJ2-3 | TRBV4-3 | NA | TRBD1 | CAGSQGDRGFTQYF | TGCGCCGGCAGCCAAGGGGACAGGGGGTTTACGCAGTATTTT
TRBJ1-4 | TRBV19 | NA | NA | CASSTTGKLFF | TGTGCCAGTAGTACTACTGGTAAACTGTTTTTT
TRBJ2-7 | TRBV20-1 | many | TRBD1 | CSAKGARDPSYEQYF | TGCAGTGCTAAGGGGGCGCGTGATCCCTCCTACGAGCAGTACTTC
TRBJ1-4 | TRBV5-1 | NA | NA | CASSDGTAATNEKLFF | TGCGCCAGCAGCGACGGGACGGCTGCAACTAATGAAAAACTGTTTTTT
TRBJ2-3 | TRBV28 | many | NA | CASSLSENDFTDTQYF | TGTGCCAGCAGTTTGTCAGAAAACGATTTCACAGATACGCAGTATTTT
TRBJ2-1 | TRBV4-1 | few | TRBD2 | CASSQGGRTGNEQFF | TGCGCCAGCAGCCAAGGCGGGAGAACAGGAAATGAGCAGTTCTTC
TRBJ2-5 | TRBV27 | NA | NA | CASSFLGDGETQYF | TGTGCTAGCAGTTTTCTGGGGGACGGAGAGACCCAGTACTTC
TRBJ2-7 | TRBV10-3 | few | TRBD1 | CAISNTGGSSYEQYF | TGTGCCATCAGTAACACAGGGGGGTCATCCTACGAGCAGTACTTC
TRBJ1-2 | TRBV6-1 | many | NA | CASSQDGYYGYTF | TGTGCCAGCAGCCAGGACGGATACTATGGCTACACCTTC
TRBJ1-3 | TRBV14 | few | TRBD1 | CASRDTGVSGNTIYF | TGTGCCAGCAGGGACACAGGGGTCTCTGGAAACACCATATATTTT
TRBJ1-4 | TRBV2 | few | TRBD1 | CASSRTQGSMGNEKLFF | TGTGCCAGCAGTCGAACACAGGGGAGTATGGGTAATGAAAAACTGTTTTTT
TRBJ2-5 | TRBV7-9 | many | NA | CASSTYSETQYF | TGTGCCAGCAGCACTTACTCAGAGACCCAGTACTTC
TRBJ1-4 | TRBV6-6 | few | TRBD1 | CASSYSPIRGRVSEKLFF | TGCGCCAGCAGTTACTCCCCCATCAGGGGGCGGGTATCAGAAAAACTGTTTTTT
TRBJ1-1 | TRBV4-3 | NA | NA | CASSQDQAGNTEAFF | TGCGCCAGCAGCCAAGATCAGGCAGGGAACACTGAAGCTTTCTTT
TRBJ1-3 | TRBV7-9 | few | NA | CASSLLYFTGNTIYF | TGTGCCAGCAGCTTACTCTACTTCACTGGAAACACCATATATTTT
TRBJ2-1 | TRBV2 | NA | NA | CASSLALSVLNEQFF | TGTGCCAGCAGCCTAGCCCTGTCGGTTCTTAATGAGCAGTTCTTC
TRBJ1-5 | TRBV7-9 | many | NA | CASSLGGDINGQPQHF | TGTGCCAGCAGCTTAGGCGGAGACATCAACGGTCAGCCCCAGCATTTT
TRBJ2-5 | TRBV13 | NA | NA | CASSLGTYETRYF | TGTGCCAGCAGCTTGGGGACTTACGAGACCCGGTACTTC
TRBJ1-1 | TRBV9 | few | NA | CASSVEGTWDTEAFF | TGTGCCAGCAGCGTAGAGGGCACATGGGACACTGAAGCTTTCTTT
TRBJ2-7 | TRBV12-3/TRBV12-4 | few | TRBD1 | CASSFQGVSREQYF | TGTGCCAGCAGTTTTCAGGGGGTATCGAGAGAGCAGTACTTC
TRBJ2-1 | TRBV7-8 | NA | NA | CASMSAVHEQFF | TGTGCCAGCATGTCGGCGGTCCATGAGCAGTTCTTC
TRBJ1-1 | TRBV4-1 | many | NA | CASSHGSVLGAFF | TGCGCCAGCAGCCATGGTTCAGTGCTCGGGGCTTTCTTT
TRBJ2-3 | TRBV9 | NA | TRBD2 | CASSGGEAGISTDTQCF | TGTGCCAGCAGCGGCGGGGAAGCGGGGATAAGCACAGATACGCAGTGTTTT
TRBJ2-7 | TRBV4-3 | few | NA | CASSQDSTAYEQYF | TGCGCCAGCAGCCAAGATTCGACAGCCTACGAGCAGTACTTC
TRBJ2-3 | TRBV29-1 | many | NA | CSVDGLPDTQYF | TGCAGCGTTGACGGCCTTCCAGATACGCAGTATTTT
TRBJ2-3 | TRBV12-3/TRBV12-4 | many | TRBD2 | CASSPSGGPSLDTQYF | TGTGCCAGCAGTCCTAGCGGGGGGCCCTCACTGGATACGCAGTATTTT
TRBJ2-6 | TRBV27 | many | NA | CASSLKGGLSGANVLTF | TGTGCCAGCAGTTTAAAGGGGGGCCTCTCTGGGGCCAACGTCCTGACTTTC
TRBJ2-3 | TRBV7-9 | many | NA | CASSPLASSTDTQYF | TGTGCCAGCAGCCCGCTAGCGTCTAGCACAGATACGCAGTATTTT